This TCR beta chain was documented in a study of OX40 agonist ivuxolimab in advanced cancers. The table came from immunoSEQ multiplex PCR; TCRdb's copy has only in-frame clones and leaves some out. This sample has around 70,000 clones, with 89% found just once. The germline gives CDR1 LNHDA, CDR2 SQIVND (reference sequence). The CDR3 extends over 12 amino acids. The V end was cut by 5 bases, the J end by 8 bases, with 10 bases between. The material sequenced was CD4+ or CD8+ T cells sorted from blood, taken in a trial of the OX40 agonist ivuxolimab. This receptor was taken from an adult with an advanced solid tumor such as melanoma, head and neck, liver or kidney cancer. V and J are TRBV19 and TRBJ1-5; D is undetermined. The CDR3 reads CASSPHDEPQHF. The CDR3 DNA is TGTGCCAGTAGTCCCCACGATGAGCCCCAGCATTTT.